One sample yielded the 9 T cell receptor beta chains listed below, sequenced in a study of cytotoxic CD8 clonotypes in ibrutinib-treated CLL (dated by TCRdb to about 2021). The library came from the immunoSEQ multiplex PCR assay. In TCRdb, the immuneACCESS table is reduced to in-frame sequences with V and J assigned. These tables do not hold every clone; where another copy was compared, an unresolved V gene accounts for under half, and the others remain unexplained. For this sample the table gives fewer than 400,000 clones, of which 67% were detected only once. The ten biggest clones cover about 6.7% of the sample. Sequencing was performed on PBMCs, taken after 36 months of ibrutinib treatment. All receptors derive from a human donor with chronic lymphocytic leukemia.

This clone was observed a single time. As DNA, the CDR3 is TGTGCCAGCAGCGTAGGACAGCTGGGCTATGGCTACACCTTC. This codes for CASSVGQLGYGYTF. V gene TRBV9 combines with J gene TRBJ1-2; weak D call: TRBD1 (5 bases). From germline, CDR1 is SGDLS and CDR2 YYNGEE. Trimming stripped 0 bases from V and 4 bases from J, with 10 bases between. CDR3 length: 14 residues.

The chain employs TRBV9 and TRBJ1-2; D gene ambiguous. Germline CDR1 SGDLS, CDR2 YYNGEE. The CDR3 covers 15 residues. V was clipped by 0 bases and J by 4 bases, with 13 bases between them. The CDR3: CASSVVVDPSYGYTF. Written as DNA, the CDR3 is TGTGCCAGCAGCGTAGTAGTGGATCCAAGCTATGGCTACACCTTC.

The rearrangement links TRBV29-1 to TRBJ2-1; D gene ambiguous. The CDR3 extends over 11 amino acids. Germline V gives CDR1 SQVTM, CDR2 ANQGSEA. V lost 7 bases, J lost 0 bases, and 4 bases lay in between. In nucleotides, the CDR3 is TGCAGCGCAAGCTCCTACAATGAGCAGTTCTTC. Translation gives CSASSYNEQFF.

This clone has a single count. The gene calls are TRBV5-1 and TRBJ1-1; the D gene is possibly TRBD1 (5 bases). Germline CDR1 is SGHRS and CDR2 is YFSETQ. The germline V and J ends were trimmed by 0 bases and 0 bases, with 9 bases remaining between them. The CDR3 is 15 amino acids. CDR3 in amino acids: CASSLATALNTEAFF. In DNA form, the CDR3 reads TGCGCCAGCAGCTTGGCGACAGCCCTGAACACTGAAGCTTTCTTT.

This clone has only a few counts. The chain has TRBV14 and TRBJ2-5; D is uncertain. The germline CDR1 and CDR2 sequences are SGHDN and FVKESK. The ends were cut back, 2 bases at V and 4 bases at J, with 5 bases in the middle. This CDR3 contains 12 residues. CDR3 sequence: CASSQFGETQYF. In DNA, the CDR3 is TGTGCCAGCAGCCAATTCGGAGAGACCCAGTACTTC.

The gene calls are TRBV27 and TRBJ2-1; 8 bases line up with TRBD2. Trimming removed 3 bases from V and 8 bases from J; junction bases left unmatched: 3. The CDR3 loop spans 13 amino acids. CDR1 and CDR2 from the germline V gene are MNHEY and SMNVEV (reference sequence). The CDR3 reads CASSFLLADEQFF. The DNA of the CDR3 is TGTGCCAGCAGTTTCCTACTAGCGGATGAGCAGTTCTTC.

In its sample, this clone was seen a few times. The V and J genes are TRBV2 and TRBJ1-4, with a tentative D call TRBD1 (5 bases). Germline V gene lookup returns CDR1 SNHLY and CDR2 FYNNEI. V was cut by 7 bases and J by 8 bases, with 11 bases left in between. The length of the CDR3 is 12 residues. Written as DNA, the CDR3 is TGTGCCAGCACCAGGGCGAGGGAAAAACTGTTTTTT. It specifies CASTRAREKLFF.

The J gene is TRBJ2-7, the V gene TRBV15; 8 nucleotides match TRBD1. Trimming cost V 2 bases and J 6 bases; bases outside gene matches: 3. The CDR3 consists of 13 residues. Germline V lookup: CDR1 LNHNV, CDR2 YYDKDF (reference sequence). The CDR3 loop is CATSRRTGSEQYF. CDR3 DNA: TGTGCCACCAGCAGAAGGACAGGGTCCGAGCAGTACTTC.

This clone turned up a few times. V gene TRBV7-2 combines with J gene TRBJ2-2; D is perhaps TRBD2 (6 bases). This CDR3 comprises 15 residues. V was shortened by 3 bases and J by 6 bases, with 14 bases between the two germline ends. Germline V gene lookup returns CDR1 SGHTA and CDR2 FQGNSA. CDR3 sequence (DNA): TGTGCCAGCAGCTTTTTGGGAGGCTTCCCCGGGGAGCTGTTTTTT. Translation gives CASSFLGGFPGELFF.